This is a list of T cell receptor beta chains from one sample in a study of beta chain features in type 1 diabetes. TCRdb's table, derived via immunoSEQ multiplex PCR, lists solely in-frame clones and lacks some. The sample shows 810,000 or so clones, about a sixth of them seen only once. Sequencing input: naive CD4+ T cells from blood. These receptors originate from a young woman in good health. Each CDR3 is given with its conserved first and last residue. The D gene is left open where the match is weak. Not every row has a clone size; where given, it reads once, few, many or a size class.

TRBV18,NA,TRBJ1-1,few,CASSPTYTEAFF,TGTGCCAGCTCACCCACCTACACTGAAGCTTTCTTT
TRBV5-1,NA,TRBJ2-5,NA,CASSPGTRKETQYF,TGCGCCAGCAGCCCGGGGACAAGGAAAGAGACCCAGTACTTC
TRBV7-9,NA,TRBJ1-4,few,CASSLYGDEKLFF,TGTGCCAGCAGCTTGTACGGGGATGAAAAACTGTTTTTT
TRBV28,NA,TRBJ1-2,NA,CASSLGIGYTF,TGTGCCAGCAGTTTGGGTATTGGCTACACCTTC
TRBV6-6,NA,TRBJ2-3,few,CASSAIPDTQYF,TGTGCCAGCAGTGCCATTCCGGATACGCAGTATTTT
TRBV6-1,TRBD1,TRBJ1-2,few,CASTRQGGNYGYTF,TGTGCCAGCACGAGACAGGGTGGTAACTATGGCTACACCTTC
TRBV19,TRBD1,TRBJ2-6,few,CASSILQGTGANVLTF,TGTGCCAGTAGTATATTACAGGGGACTGGGGCCAACGTCCTGACTTTC
TRBV14,NA,TRBJ2-3,many,CASSYTDTQYF,TGTGCCAGCAGCTACACAGATACGCAGTATTTT
TRBV2,NA,TRBJ2-1,NA,CASSERRQNEQFF,TGTGCCAGCAGTGAACGGAGACAGAATGAGCAGTTCTTC
TRBV27,NA,TRBJ2-7,NA,CASSFLRDPHSYEQYF,TGTGCCAGCAGTTTCCTCCGGGACCCCCACTCCTACGAGCAGTACTTC
TRBV7-9,TRBD1,TRBJ2-2,NA,CASSPPGQGRAGELFF,TGTGCCAGCAGCCCCCCGGGACAGGGAAGGGCAGGGGAGCTGTTTTTT
TRBV6-1,NA,TRBJ1-2,NA,CASSESEVGRIYGYTF,TGTGCCAGCAGCGAATCGGAGGTGGGACGTATCTATGGCTACACCTTC
TRBV19,NA,TRBJ2-3,NA,CASSMQTTDTQYF,TGTGCCAGTAGTATGCAGACCACAGATACGCAGTATTTT
TRBV9,NA,TRBJ2-2,NA,CASGRRGFGRTNTGELFF,TGTGCCAGCGGCCGTCGGGGGTTTGGGCGGACGAACACCGGGGAGCTGTTTTTT
TRBV6-6,NA,TRBJ2-5,few,CASSSPGGTQYF,TGTGCCAGCAGTTCTCCTGGGGGGACCCAGTACTTC
TRBV4-1,NA,TRBJ1-1,NA,CASSQGIQVSNTEAFF,TGCGCCAGCAGCCAAGGAATACAAGTATCGAACACTGAAGCTTTCTTT
TRBV7-9,TRBD1,TRBJ2-7,NA,CASSLQGAYEQYF,TGTGCCAGCAGCTTACAGGGGGCGTACGAGCAGTACTTC
TRBV7-3,TRBD1,TRBJ2-2,NA,CASSPQGVNTGELFF,TGTGCCAGCAGCCCTCAGGGGGTAAACACCGGGGAGCTGTTTTTT
TRBV27,TRBD2,TRBJ2-3,few,CASSLGTSGRAFSDTQYF,TGTGCCAGCAGTTTAGGGACTAGCGGGAGGGCCTTTTCAGATACGCAGTATTTT
TRBV27,TRBD1,TRBJ2-3,few,CASRGQGDTQYF,TGTGCCAGCAGAGGACAGGGTGATACGCAGTATTTT
TRBV7-3,NA,TRBJ2-3,few,CASSLTYSSVSTDTQYF,TGTGCCAGCAGCTTAACGTATTCTAGCGTGAGCACAGATACGCAGTATTTT
TRBV5-4,NA,TRBJ2-1,few,CASSAVMSGEQFF,TGTGCCAGCAGCGCTGTGATGAGCGGGGAGCAGTTCTTC
TRBV5-6,TRBD1,TRBJ2-7,few,CASSLYRGYEQYF,TGTGCCAGCAGCTTGTACAGGGGCTACGAGCAGTACTTC
TRBV19,NA,TRBJ2-3,few,CASRAAGNTDTQYF,TGTGCCAGTAGGGCCGCGGGGAACACAGATACGCAGTATTTT
TRBV7-9,NA,TRBJ2-7,few,CASSYDSAYEQYF,TGTGCCAGCAGCTACGACAGTGCCTACGAGCAGTACTTC
TRBV7-3,NA,TRBJ2-3,few,CASGTSTDTQYF,TGTGCCAGCGGAACTAGCACAGATACGCAGTATTTT
TRBV27,NA,TRBJ1-4,NA,CASRGLLGREKLFF,TGTGCCAGCAGAGGACTACTGGGGAGGGAAAAACTGTTTTTT
TRBV9,TRBD2,TRBJ2-2,NA,CASSPGLADLANTGELFF,TGTGCCAGCAGCCCGGGACTAGCGGACCTCGCGAACACCGGGGAGCTGTTTTTT
TRBV11-1,TRBD1,TRBJ1-1,NA,CASTGQGKAAEAFF,TGTGCCAGCACCGGACAGGGAAAGGCTGCTGAAGCTTTCTTT
TRBV18,NA,TRBJ2-5,NA,CASSPLSGTGGTQYF,TGTGCCAGCTCACCACTCTCGGGAACAGGTGGGACCCAGTACTTC
TRBV6-6,NA,TRBJ1-3,few,CASSYSTSSGNTIYF,TGTGCCAGCAGTTACTCGACATCCTCTGGAAACACCATATATTTT
TRBV2,NA,TRBJ1-2,NA,CASSFQEGYGYTF,TGTGCCAGCAGTTTTCAGGAGGGTTATGGCTACACCTTC
TRBV19,TRBD2,TRBJ2-7,few,CASSRTSGKTYEQYF,TGTGCCAGTAGTAGGACTAGCGGGAAAACCTACGAGCAGTACTTC
TRBV28,NA,TRBJ2-7,NA,CASSSPPAYEQYF,TGTGCCAGCAGTTCGCCACCAGCGTACGAGCAGTACTTC
TRBV7-2,TRBD1,TRBJ1-2,NA,CASSFTGAGLEGYTF,TGTGCCAGCAGCTTCACAGGGGCCGGCCTGGAGGGCTACACCTTC
TRBV4-3,NA,TRBJ2-4,few,CASSPRRGDIQYF,TGCGCCAGCAGCCCGCGCAGGGGGGACATTCAGTACTTC
TRBV5-8,TRBD2,TRBJ2-2,few,CASSRSPASGNVGELFF,TGTGCCAGCAGCCGATCCCCGGCTAGCGGGAATGTCGGGGAGCTGTTTTTT
TRBV6-6,TRBD2,TRBJ2-3,NA,CASIVGGRGLADTQYF,TGTGCCAGCATCGTAGGAGGGAGGGGACTGGCAGATACGCAGTATTTT